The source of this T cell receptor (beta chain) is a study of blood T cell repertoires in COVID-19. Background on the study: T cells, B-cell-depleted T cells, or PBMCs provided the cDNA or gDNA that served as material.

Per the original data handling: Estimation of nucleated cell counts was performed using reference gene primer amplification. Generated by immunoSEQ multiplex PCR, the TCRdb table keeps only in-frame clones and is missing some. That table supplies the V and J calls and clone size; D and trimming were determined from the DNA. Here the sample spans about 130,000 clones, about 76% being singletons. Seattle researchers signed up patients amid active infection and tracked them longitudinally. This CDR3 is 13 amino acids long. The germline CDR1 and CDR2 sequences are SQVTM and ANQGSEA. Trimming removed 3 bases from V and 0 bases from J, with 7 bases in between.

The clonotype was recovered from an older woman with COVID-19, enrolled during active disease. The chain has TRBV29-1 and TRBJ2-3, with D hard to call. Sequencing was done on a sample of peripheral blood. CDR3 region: CSVERSSTDTQYF. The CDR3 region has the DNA TGCAGCGTTGAGAGGAGTAGCACAGATACGCAGTATTTT.